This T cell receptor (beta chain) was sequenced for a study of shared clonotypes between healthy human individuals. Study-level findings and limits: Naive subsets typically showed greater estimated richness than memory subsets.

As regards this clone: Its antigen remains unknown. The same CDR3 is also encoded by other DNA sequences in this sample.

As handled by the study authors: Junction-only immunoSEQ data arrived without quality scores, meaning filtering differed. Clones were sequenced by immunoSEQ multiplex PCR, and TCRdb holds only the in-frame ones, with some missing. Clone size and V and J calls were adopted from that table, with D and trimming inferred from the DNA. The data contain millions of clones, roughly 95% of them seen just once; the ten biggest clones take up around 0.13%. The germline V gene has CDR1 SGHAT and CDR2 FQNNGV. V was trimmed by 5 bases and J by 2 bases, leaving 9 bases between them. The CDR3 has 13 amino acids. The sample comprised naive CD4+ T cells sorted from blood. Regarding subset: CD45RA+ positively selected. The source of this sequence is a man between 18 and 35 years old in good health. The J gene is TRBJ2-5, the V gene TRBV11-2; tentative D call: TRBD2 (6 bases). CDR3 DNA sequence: TGTGCCAGCAGCACGGGACTTCAAGAGACCCAGTACTTC. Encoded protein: CASSTGLQETQYF.